Presented here are 9 T cell receptor beta chains from one specimen sequenced in a study of vaccination and CD4 T cells after COVID-19 (dated by TCRdb to between 2021 and 2024). Preparation of the library involved PCR. The data were produced on an Illumina iSeq 100. At the Johns Hopkins FTIC core, DNA from the cultured CD4+ T cells underwent TCR sequencing with the Oncomine TCR Beta short-read assay. The raw public data were reprocessed by TCRdb itself: fastp quality trimming at Q25, MiXCR clonotype calling, in-frame beta chains only. One record per CDR3 amino acid sequence lists the most common genes and DNA. This sample lists roughly 19,000 distinct CDR3 sequences; just over 55% were detected once. Together, the top ten hold about a tenth of the sample. Antigen specificity for these receptors is unknown. The treatment or condition label corresponds to: approximately nine-day PBMC culture with coronavirus spike peptide pools or control peptides (ViraFEST assay).

Sequences were obtained from CD4+ T cells from blood, cultured in vitro. These receptors originate from a human donor who had recovered from COVID-19.

V is TRBV11-2 and J is TRBJ2-5; 7 bases line up with TRBD1. Germline CDR1 SGHAT, CDR2 FQNNGV. CDR3 size: 14 residues. V trimming: 6 bases; J trimming: 5 bases; junction bases outside the gene matches: 9. The CDR3 DNA follows: TGTGCCAGCAGTTCAAGGACAGGTGGGGAGACCCAGTACTTC. Residues: CASSSRTGGETQYF.

The chain employs TRBV20-1 and TRBJ2-5, with 11 bases fitting TRBD1. There are 13 residues in the CDR3. CDR1 DFQATT and CDR2 SNEGSKA come from the germline V gene (reference sequence). V lost 3 bases and J lost 6; bases outside the gene matches: 3. The CDR3 sequence: CSASGTGGKTQYF. As DNA, the CDR3 is TGCAGTGCTAGTGGGACAGGGGGTAAGACCCAGTACTTC.

The CDR3 coding sequence is TGTGCCAGCAGCTTCGCACCGATTAGCGGTATGGAGACCCAGTACTTC. Its translation: CASSFAPISGMETQYF. The rearrangement joins TRBV7-2 to TRBJ2-5; tentative D call: TRBD2 (6 bases). Trimming removed 3 bases from V and 5 bases from J, with 19 bases in between. The V gene's germline CDR1 is SGHTA and CDR2 FQGNSA. The CDR3 consists of 16 residues. Full variable domain (rest looked up from reference TRBV7-2 and TRBJ2-5): GAGVSQSPSNKVTEKGKDVELRCDPISGHTALYWYRQSLGQGLEFLIYFQGNSAPDKSGLPSDRFSAERTGGSVSTLTIQRTQQEDSAVYLCASSFAPISGMETQYFGPGTRLLVL.

V is TRBV11-2 and J is TRBJ1-1; no reliable D call. This CDR3 is built from 12 residues. Between the trimmed V and J ends, which lost 2 bases and 3 bases, there was a span of 4 bases. Germline V lookup: CDR1 SGHAT, CDR2 FQNNGV. In nucleotides, the CDR3 is TGTGCCAGCAGCTTACTCGACACTGAAGCTTTCTTT. The encoded protein is CASSLLDTEAFF.

The chain couples TRBV27 to TRBJ2-5, with D perhaps matching TRBD1 (5 bases). Per the germline V gene, CDR1 is MNHEY and CDR2 is SMNVEV (reference sequence). V shed 0 bases and J shed 2 bases, with 13 bases lying between them. The CDR3 has 16 amino acids. The DNA of the CDR3 is TGTGCCAGCAGTTTATCTCCGGCCAGGACACAAGAGACCCAGTACTTC. Protein: CASSLSPARTQETQYF.

This chain connects TRBV25-1 to TRBJ2-3; 12 nucleotides align to TRBD2. The germline CDR1 and CDR2 sequences are MGHDK and SYGVNS. The CDR3 totals 15 residues. V gave up 5 bases and J gave up 4 bases; unmatched junction bases: 4. The CDR3 spells CASSTLAGGADTQYF. The CDR3 DNA sequence: TGTGCCAGCAGTACCCTAGCGGGAGGGGCAGATACGCAGTATTTT.

Only a few counts were recorded for this clonotype. V usage is TRBV27 and J usage is TRBJ1-6; D gene unclear. The CDR3 runs 12 residues. Germline-derived CDR1 and CDR2 are MNHEY and SMNVEV (reference sequence). Trimming removed 3 bases at V and 8 bases at J, with 5 bases between. This CDR3 reads CASSFRDSPLHF. The CDR3 nucleotides are TGTGCCAGCAGTTTCCGGGATTCACCCCTCCACTTT.

The chain employs TRBV2 and TRBJ2-5; D gene ambiguous. The V and J ends lost 6 bases and 1 base respectively, with 12 bases between them. Per the germline V gene, CDR1 is SNHLY and CDR2 is FYNNEI. The CDR3 has 14 amino acids. The CDR3 nucleotides read TGTGCCAGCAGAATAAGGGCAGTCCAAGAGACCCAGTACTTC. Protein: CASRIRAVQETQYF.

There are a few counts of this clonotype. The rearrangement joins TRBV6-2 or TRBV6-3 to TRBJ1-2; 7 bases match TRBD1. After removal of 6 bases from V and 3 bases from J, the junction contained 10 bases not matched to a gene. Germline values: CDR1 MNHEY, CDR2 SVGEGT. This CDR3 is built from 15 residues. CDR3 amino acids: CASSPTDGTDYGYTF. The CDR3 bases are TGTGCCAGCAGCCCTACCGACGGGACAGACTATGGCTACACCTTC.